The 3 T cell receptor beta chains given below trace back to one sample, sequenced in a study of blood T cell repertoires in COVID-19. Only in-frame clones appear in the TCRdb table, and some are missing; sequencing was by immunoSEQ multiplex PCR. The sample has approximately 200,000 clones, about 81% seen once. The sequenced material came from peripheral blood. These receptors all stem from a woman aged 80 or over with COVID-19, enrolled during active disease.

The V gene is TRBV2, the J gene TRBJ2-4; perhaps TRBD2 as D (6 bases). Trimming cost V 10 bases and J 1 base, with 11 bases left between them. The CDR3 runs 13 residues. The germline V gene encodes CDR1 SNHLY and CDR2 FYNNEI. CDR3 loop: CAIKLAAKNIQYF. CDR3 coding DNA: TGTGCCATCAAACTAGCTGCCAAAAACATTCAGTACTTC.

With respect to this clone: This CDR3 is also generated by other DNA sequences in the sample. The V gene is TRBV3-1 (or the pseudogene TRBV3-2), the J gene TRBJ1-1; no clear D. The CDR3 is made up of 13 amino acids. Germline CDR1 reads LGHDT; CDR2 reads YNNKEL (reference sequence). V was shortened by 1 base and J by 4 bases, with 7 bases between the two germline ends. CDR3 nucleotides: TGTGCCAGCAGCCAAGTCTCGGGCACTGAAGCTTTCTTT. Its translation: CASSQVSGTEAFF.

The chain links TRBV5-1 to TRBJ1-4, with 7 bases aligning to TRBD1. Germline V lookup: CDR1 SGHRS, CDR2 YFSETQ. The V segment lost 4 bases and the J segment 4 bases; nucleotides outside the gene matches: 7. The CDR3 consists of 15 residues. The CDR3 here is CASSGRDSLNEKLFF. The CDR3 nucleotides read TGCGCCAGCAGCGGCAGGGACAGCCTTAATGAAAAACTGTTTTTT. Drawing the rest from reference TRBV5-1 and TRBJ1-4, the complete variable domain is KAGVTQTPRYLIKTRGQQVTLSCSPISGHRSVSWYQQTPGQGLQFLFEYFSETQRNKGNFPGRFSGRQFSNSRSEMNVSTLELGDSALYLCASSGRDSLNEKLFFGSGTQLSVL.